The sample holds a few counts of the clone carrying this T cell receptor (beta chain). The antigen is undetermined. This record belongs to a study of cytomegalovirus exposure and HLA in healthy donors. The PCR ran on 60 Vbeta and 13 Jbeta primers. Profiled with immunoSEQ multiplex PCR; TCRdb holds only in-frame clones, not every one. This sample has about 97,000 clones, with over 70% found just once. Study-wide results and limits: Many donors carried some public TCRs, although rarity characterized most TCR sequences.

Sequencing was carried out using PBMCs. The TCR sequence derives from a man aged 50-59 years in good health and CMV-seronegative.

The CDR3 loop is CASSDSRTNYGYTF. DNA of the CDR3: TGTGCCAGCTCCGACAGCAGAACTAACTATGGCTACACCTTC. The V gene is TRBV18, the J gene TRBJ1-2, with a weak D call TRBD1 (5 bases). V shed 6 bases and J shed 0 bases, with 11 bases lying between them. Germline lookup yields CDR1 KGHSH and CDR2 LQKENI. This CDR3 spans 14 amino acids.